This TCR delta chain came from a study of γδ T cells in repeated Plasmodium falciparum infection. Bulk repertoires came from Vgamma9/Vdelta2+ or Vdelta2-negative gammadelta T cells flow-sorted from PBMC. The CDR3 is made up of 19 amino acids. CDR1 and CDR2 (germline): TSWWSYY, QGS. V was trimmed by 2 bases and J by 1 base, leaving 23 bases between them. There are many counts of this clone. TCRdb records a much larger clone's protein for this DNA, with a difference at residue 11 that likely arises from a read error; the protein given is the translation of the DNA. TCRdb re-called clones from the multiplex PCR reads using CATT. The data hold tens of thousands of delta-chain clones, with 1.5% to 2% observed a single time.

The receptor was derived from a pool of human donors (malaria-infected and uninfected, not separated). The chain joins TRDV1 to TRDJ1, with a tentative D call TRDD3 (5 bases). Sample: gamma-delta T cells from blood. Here the CDR3 reads CALGERITRGVPPTDKLIF. The CDR3 region has the DNA TGTGCTCTTGGGGAAAGGATCACTAGGGGGGTACCGCCCACCGATAAACTCATCTTT.